At least ten counts were recorded for the clone carrying this T cell receptor (beta chain). The data were taken from a study of identical twins. Trimming cost V 5 bases and J 5 bases; bases outside gene matches: 6. Germline V gives CDR1 MNHEY, CDR2 SMNVEV (reference sequence). The CDR3 extends over 14 amino acids. TCRdb recomputed calls from the 5' RACE reads with MiXCR, one row per CDR3 protein. Of 550,000 to 800,000 distinct CDR3 sequences detected, around 7.5% appear once; the ten largest clones hold 1.6%. The sample was also reused in another study, on yellow fever vaccine responses in identical twins.

Material for sequencing was PBMCs. This clonotype was sampled from a woman between 18 and 29 years old in good health. The J gene is TRBJ2-3, the V gene TRBV27, with TRBD2 matching 8 bases. The DNA for the CDR3 is TGTGCCAGCAGTACCAGCGGGAGTAGAGATACGCAGTATTTT. Translated: CASSTSGSRDTQYF.